This TCR beta chain was identified during a study of T-cell reconstitution after alpha-beta-depleted transplantation in children (dated by TCRdb to 2016 to 2017). Some background on the complete study: Using TCR repertoire profiling, the study followed T-cell immune reconstitution in a quantitative way in children after TCRalphabeta/CD19-depleted allogeneic hematopoietic cell transplantation.

Findings and caveats that apply to the study as a whole: In some patients, the high TCRbeta diversity seen at day 60 was put down to recipient T cells and intrathymic progenitors that had survived conditioning. The apparently early alphabetaT-cell count recovery about two months after transplant was reportedly dependent on only several hundred rapidly expanded clones derived from non-depleted graft cells. The frequencies of hyperexpanded clones fell over the following months, and after one year, T-cell counts and TCRbeta diversity were mostly attributed to newly produced T cells.

For this clonotype: Its antigen is not yet known. The record has no base qualities; no much larger clone is one base away.

Libraries came from PCR. The run used an Illumina HiSeq 2500. TCR libraries were prepared with molecular barcoding, using unique molecular identifiers to normalize TCRbeta repertoire quantification. The public reads were quality trimmed at Q25 with fastp and then assembled into clones with MiXCR by TCRdb, keeping productive beta chains. Under each unique CDR3 protein, matching rows form one entry showing the most common genes and DNA. This sample holds about 1,000,000 distinct CDR3 sequences; roughly 29% were observed only once. The ten largest clones add up to roughly 30% of the sample. Sample treatment or condition, as interpreted from the label and publication: allogeneic hematopoietic cell transplantation with graft depleted of TCRalphabeta T cells and CD19 B cells. The transplant recipients were children given TCRalphabeta/CD19-depleted allogeneic hematopoietic cell grafts. Sample: PBMCs, mostly from graft donor cells, taken 360 days after TCRalphabeta/CD19-depleted stem cell transplant. This receptor was identified in a boy under two years old who had a stem cell transplant for SCID, so the T cells may come from the graft donor.

CDR3 loop: CASSVDTSSGGRETQYF. The bases are TGTGCCAGCAGCGTAGACACCTCTAGCGGGGGTCGGGAGACCCAGTACTTC. The sequence is built from TRBV9 and TRBJ2-5; 10 junctional bases match TRBD2. From the cysteine up to the phenylalanine, the CDR3 has a length of 17 residues. Kept here is only the CDR3 DNA, which spans 51 bases and is read in frame from base 1. Trimming removed 0 bases from V and 5 bases from J; the gene matches leave 10 bases unexplained. Reading the germline V gene gives CDR1 SGDLS and CDR2 YYNGEE.